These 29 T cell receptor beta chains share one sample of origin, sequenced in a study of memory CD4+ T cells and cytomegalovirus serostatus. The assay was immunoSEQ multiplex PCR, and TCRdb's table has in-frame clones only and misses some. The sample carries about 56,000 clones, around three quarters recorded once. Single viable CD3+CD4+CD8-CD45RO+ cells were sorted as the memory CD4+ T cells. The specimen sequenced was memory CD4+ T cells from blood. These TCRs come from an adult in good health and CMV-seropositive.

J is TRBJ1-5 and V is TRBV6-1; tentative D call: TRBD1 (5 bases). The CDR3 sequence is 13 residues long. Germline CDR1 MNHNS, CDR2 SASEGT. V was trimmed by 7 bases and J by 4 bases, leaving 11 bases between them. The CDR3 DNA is TGTGCCAGCAAATGGGGCATAAATCAGCCCCAGCATTTT. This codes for CASKWGINQPQHF.

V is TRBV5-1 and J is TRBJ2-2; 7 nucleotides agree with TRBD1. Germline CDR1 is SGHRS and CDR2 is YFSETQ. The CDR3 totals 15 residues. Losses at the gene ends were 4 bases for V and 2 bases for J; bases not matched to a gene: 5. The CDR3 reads CASSENRGNTGELFF. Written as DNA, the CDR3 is TGCGCCAGCAGCGAAAACAGGGGTAACACCGGGGAGCTGTTTTTT.

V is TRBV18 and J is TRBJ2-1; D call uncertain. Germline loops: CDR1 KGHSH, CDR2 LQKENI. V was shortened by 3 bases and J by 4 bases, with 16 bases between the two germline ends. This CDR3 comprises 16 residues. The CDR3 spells CASSPANSIGYNEQFF. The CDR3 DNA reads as TGTGCCAGCTCACCGGCGAATTCTATAGGTTACAATGAGCAGTTCTTC.

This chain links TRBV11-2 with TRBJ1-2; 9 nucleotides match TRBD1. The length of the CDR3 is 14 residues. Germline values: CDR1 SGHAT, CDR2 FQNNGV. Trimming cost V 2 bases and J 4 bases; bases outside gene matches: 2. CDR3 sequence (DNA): TGTGCCAGCAGCTTACTGGGACAGGGCTATGGCTACACCTTC. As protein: CASSLLGQGYGYTF. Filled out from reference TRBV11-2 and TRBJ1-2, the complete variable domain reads EAGVAQSPRYKIIEKRQSVAFWCNPISGHATLYWYQQILGQGPKLLIQFQNNGVVDDSQLPKDRFSAERLKGVDSTLKIQPAKLEDSAVYLCASSLLGQGYGYTFGSGTRLTVV.

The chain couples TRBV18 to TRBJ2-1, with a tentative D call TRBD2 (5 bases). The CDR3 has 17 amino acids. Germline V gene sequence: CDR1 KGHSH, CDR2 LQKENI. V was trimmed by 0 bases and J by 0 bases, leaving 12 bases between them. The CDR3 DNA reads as TGTGCCAGCTCACCACCGAGAGCGGCGAGCTCCTACAATGAGCAGTTCTTC. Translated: CASSPPRAASSYNEQFF.

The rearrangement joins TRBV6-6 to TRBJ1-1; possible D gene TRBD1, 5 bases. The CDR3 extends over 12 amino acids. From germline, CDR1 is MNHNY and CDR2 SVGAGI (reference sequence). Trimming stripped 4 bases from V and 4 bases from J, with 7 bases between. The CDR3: CASSWGTTEAFF. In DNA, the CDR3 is TGTGCCAGCAGTTGGGGGACCACTGAAGCTTTCTTT.

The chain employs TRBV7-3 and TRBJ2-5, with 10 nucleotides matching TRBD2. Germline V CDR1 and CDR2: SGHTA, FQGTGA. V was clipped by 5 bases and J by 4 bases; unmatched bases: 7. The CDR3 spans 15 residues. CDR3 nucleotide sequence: TGTGCCAGCAGCGACTCTAGCGGGAGCGGAGAGACCCAGTACTTC. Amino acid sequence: CASSDSSGSGETQYF.

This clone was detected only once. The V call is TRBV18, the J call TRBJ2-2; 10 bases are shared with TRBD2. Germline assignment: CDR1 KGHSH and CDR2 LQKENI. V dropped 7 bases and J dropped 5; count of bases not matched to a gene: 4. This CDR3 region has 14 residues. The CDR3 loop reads CASLPGLATGELFF. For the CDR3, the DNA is TGTGCCAGCTTGCCGGGACTAGCGACCGGGGAGCTGTTTTTT.

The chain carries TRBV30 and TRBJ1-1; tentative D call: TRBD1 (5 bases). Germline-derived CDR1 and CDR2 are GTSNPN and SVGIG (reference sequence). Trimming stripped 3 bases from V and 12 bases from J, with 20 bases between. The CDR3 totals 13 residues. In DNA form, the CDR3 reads TGTGCCTGGAGGCGTGGGACCAGTGGGGCTCCTTTCTTT. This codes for CAWRRGTSGAPFF.

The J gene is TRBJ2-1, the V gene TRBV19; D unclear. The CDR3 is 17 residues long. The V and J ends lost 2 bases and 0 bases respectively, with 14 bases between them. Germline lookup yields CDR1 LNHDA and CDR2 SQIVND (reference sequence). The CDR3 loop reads CASSISSSGRSYNEQFF. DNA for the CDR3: TGTGCCAGTAGTATATCCTCCTCCGGGCGCTCCTACAATGAGCAGTTCTTC. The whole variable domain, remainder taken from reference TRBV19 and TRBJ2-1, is DGGITQSPKYLFRKEGQNVTLSCEQNLNHDAMYWYRQDPGQGLRLIYYSQIVNDFQKGDIAEGYSVSREKKESFPLTVTSAQKNPTAFYLCASSISSSGRSYNEQFFGPGTRLTVL.

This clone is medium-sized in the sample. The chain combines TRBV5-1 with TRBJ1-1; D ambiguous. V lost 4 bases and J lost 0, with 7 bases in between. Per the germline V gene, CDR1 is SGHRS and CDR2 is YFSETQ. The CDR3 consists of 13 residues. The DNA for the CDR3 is TGCGCCAGCAGCCAACAGATGAACACTGAAGCTTTCTTT. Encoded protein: CASSQQMNTEAFF.

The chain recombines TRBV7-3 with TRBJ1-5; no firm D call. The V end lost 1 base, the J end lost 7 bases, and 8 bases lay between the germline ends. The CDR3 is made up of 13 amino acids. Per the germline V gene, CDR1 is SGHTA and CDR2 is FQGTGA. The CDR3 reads CASSLNHGQPQHF. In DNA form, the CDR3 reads TGTGCCAGCAGCTTAAATCACGGCCAGCCCCAGCATTTT.

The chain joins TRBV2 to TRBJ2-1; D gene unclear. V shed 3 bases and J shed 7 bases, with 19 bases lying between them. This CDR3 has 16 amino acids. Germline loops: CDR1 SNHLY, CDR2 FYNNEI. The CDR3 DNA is TGTGCCAGCAGTGATGCTCTTCTCGGGTGGGCGAATGAGCAGTTCTTC. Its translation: CASSDALLGWANEQFF.

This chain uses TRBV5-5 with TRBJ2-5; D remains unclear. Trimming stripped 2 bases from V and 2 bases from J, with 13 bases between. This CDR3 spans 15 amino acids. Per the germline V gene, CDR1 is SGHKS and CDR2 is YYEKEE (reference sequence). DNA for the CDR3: TGTGCCAGCAGCTTTTCCGGATCACCTCAAGAGACCCAGTACTTC. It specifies CASSFSGSPQETQYF.

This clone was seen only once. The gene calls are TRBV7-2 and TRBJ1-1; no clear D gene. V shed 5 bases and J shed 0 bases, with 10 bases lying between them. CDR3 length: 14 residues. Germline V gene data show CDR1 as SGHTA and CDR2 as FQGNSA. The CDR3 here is CASSPGPLNTEAFF. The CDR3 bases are TGTGCCAGCAGCCCCGGACCTTTGAACACTGAAGCTTTCTTT. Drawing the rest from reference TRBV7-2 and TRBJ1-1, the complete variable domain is GAGVSQSPSNKVTEKGKDVELRCDPISGHTALYWYRQSLGQGLEFLIYFQGNSAPDKSGLPSDRFSAERTGGSVSTLTIQRTQQEDSAVYLCASSPGPLNTEAFFGQGTRLTVV.

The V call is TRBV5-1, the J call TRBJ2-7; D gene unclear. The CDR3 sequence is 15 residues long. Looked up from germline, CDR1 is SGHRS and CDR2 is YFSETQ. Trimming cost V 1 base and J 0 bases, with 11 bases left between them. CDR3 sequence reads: CASSLRALSSYEQYV. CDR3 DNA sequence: TGCGCCAGCAGCTTGCGAGCGTTAAGCTCCTACGAGCAGTACGTC.

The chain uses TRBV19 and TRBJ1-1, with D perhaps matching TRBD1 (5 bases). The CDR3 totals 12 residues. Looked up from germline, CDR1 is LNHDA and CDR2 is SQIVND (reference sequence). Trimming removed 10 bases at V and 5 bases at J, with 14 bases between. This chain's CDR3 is CATSEGRTEAFF. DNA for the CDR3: TGTGCCACCTCGGAGGGGAGGACTGAAGCTTTCTTT.

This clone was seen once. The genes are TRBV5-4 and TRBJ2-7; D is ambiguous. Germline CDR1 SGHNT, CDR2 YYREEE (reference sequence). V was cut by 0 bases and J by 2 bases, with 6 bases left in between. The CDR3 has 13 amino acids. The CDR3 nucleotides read TGTGCCAGCAGCTTGGATCAAGCCTACGAGCAGTACTTC. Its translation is CASSLDQAYEQYF.

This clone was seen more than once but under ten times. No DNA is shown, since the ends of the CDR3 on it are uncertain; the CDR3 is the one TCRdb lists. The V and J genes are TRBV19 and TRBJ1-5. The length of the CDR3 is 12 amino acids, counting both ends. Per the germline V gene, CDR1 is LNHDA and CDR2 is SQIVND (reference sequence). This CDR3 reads CASTSGNQPQHF.

CDR3 DNA sequence: TGCGCCAGCAGCGTTGGCAGAACCACCGGGGAGCTGTTTTTT. It is translated as CASSVGRTTGELFF. V and J are TRBV5-1 and TRBJ2-2; D remains unclear. Per the germline V gene, CDR1 is SGHRS and CDR2 is YFSETQ. The CDR3 spans 14 residues. V lost 4 bases, J lost 4 bases, and 11 bases lay in between.

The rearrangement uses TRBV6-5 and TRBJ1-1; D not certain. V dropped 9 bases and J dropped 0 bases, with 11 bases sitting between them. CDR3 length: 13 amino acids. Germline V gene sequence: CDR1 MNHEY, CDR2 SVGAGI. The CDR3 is CASQWTVNTEAFF. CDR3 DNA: TGTGCCAGTCAGTGGACGGTGAACACTGAAGCTTTCTTT.

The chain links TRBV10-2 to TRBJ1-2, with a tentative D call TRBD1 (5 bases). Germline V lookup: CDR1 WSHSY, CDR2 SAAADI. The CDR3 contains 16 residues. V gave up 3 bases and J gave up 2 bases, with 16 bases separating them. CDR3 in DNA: TGCGCCAGCAGTGATTCCGGGACGGACGGGAACTATGGCTACACCTTC. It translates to CASSDSGTDGNYGYTF.

CDR3 sequence reads: CASSPQGDYGYTF. CDR3 DNA sequence: TGTGCCAGCAGCCCTCAGGGGGACTATGGCTACACCTTC. This chain connects TRBV11-2 to TRBJ1-2, with 7 bases lining up with TRBD1. V shed 5 bases, J shed 3 bases, and the junction held 3 bases outside the gene matches. CDR1 and CDR2 (germline): SGHAT, FQNNGV. The length of the CDR3 is 13 residues.

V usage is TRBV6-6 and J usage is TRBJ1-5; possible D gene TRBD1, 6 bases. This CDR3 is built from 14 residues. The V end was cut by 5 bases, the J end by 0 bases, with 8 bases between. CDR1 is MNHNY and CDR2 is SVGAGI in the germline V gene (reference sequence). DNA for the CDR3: TGTGCCAGCAGTCCACAGGGTAGCAATCAGCCCCAGCATTTT. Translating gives CASSPQGSNQPQHF.

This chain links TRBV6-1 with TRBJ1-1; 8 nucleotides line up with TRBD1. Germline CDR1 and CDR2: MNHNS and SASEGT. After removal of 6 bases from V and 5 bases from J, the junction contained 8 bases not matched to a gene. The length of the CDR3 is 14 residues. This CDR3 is CASSDRQGQTEAFF. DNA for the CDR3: TGTGCCAGCAGCGACCGACAGGGGCAGACTGAAGCTTTCTTT.

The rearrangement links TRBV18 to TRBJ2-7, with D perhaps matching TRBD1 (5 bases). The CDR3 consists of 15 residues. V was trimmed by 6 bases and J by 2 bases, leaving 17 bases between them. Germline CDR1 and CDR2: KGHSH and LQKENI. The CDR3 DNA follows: TGTGCCAGCTCTTTCCAGGGAAATAATCCCTACGAGCAGTACGTC. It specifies CASSFQGNNPYEQYV.

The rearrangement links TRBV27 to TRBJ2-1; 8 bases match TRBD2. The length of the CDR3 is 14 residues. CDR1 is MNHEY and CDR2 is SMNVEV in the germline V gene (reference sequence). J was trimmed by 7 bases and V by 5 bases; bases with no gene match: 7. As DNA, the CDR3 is TGTGCCAGCAGTGTGTTAGCGGGATGGAATGAGCAGTTCTTC. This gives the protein CASSVLAGWNEQFF.

Here the CDR3 reads CASSRWDGNGYTF. The DNA for the CDR3 is TGTGCCAGCAGTCGCTGGGACGGGAATGGCTACACCTTC. The rearrangement uses TRBV28 and TRBJ1-2; D is perhaps TRBD1 (5 bases). This CDR3 region has 13 residues. Germline values: CDR1 MDHEN, CDR2 SYDVKM. Between the trimmed V and J ends, which lost 5 bases and 6 bases, there was a span of 13 bases.

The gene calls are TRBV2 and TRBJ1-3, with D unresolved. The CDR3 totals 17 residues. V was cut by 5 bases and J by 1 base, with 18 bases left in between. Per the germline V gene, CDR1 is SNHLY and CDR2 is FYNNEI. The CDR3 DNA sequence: TGTGCCAGCAGTTTGCGGACCGCAGGTTCTTCTGGAAACACCATATATTTT. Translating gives CASSLRTAGSSGNTIYF.